This TCR beta chain was sequenced in a study of blood T cell repertoires in COVID-19. The overall study: Donors in the United States, Italy and Spain gave samples during acute or convalescent COVID-19. From T cells, B-cell-depleted T cells, or PBMCs came the material, which was cDNA or gDNA.

In this sample, this clone turned up once. Only in-frame clones appear in the TCRdb table, and some are missing; sequencing was by immunoSEQ multiplex PCR. The data show about 270,000 clones, about 85% seen once. Trimming removed 5 bases from V and 1 base from J, with 8 bases in between. CDR1 and CDR2 (germline): LNHDA, SQIVND (reference sequence). The CDR3 has 13 amino acids. The sample was peripheral blood. The TCR sequence derives from a human donor in a cohort sampled during active COVID-19. The chain carries TRBV19 and TRBJ1-1; D is possibly TRBD1 (6 bases). The CDR3 DNA follows: TGTGCCAGTAGTTTCAGGGGGAACACTGAAGCTTTCTTT. Encoded protein: CASSFRGNTEAFF.